One sample yielded the 31 T cell receptor beta chains listed below, sequenced in a study of T cells after yellow fever vaccination. MiXCR, run by TCRdb on the 5' RACE reads, gives a single entry per CDR3 protein. The sample holds about 500,000 distinct CDR3 sequences; roughly 17% are singletons and the top ten take roughly a sixth. The source material was PBMCs, sampled 5 days after the first yellow fever vaccination. Receptors originate from a man aged 18 to 35 who received the YFV17D yellow fever vaccine.

This sequence joins TRBV20-1 and TRBJ2-3; D is possibly TRBD2 (6 bases). With 3 bases removed from V and 1 base from J, the gap between germline ends came to 8 bases. CDR3 size: 13 residues. Looked up from germline, CDR1 is DFQATT and CDR2 is SNEGSKA (reference sequence). The DNA for the CDR3 is TGCAGTGCTAGGGCTAGCGGCACAGATACGCAGTATTTT. Protein sequence: CSARASGTDTQYF.

The chain is built from TRBV4-1 and TRBJ1-1; D is perhaps TRBD1 (6 bases). CDR1 MGHRA and CDR2 YSYEKL come from the germline V gene. This CDR3 is built from 15 residues. Trimming took 2 bases from V and 1 from J, leaving 11 bases between them. Here the CDR3 reads CASSQRQGKNTEAFF. CDR3 nucleotides: TGCGCCAGCAGCCAAAGGCAGGGGAAGAACACTGAAGCTTTCTTT.

The V and J genes are TRBV7-9 and TRBJ2-1; 8 bases align to TRBD2. This CDR3 contains 13 residues. The germline V gene has CDR1 SEHNR and CDR2 FQNEAQ (reference sequence). J gave up 5 bases and V 5 bases, and 2 bases lay outside the gene matches. For the CDR3, the DNA is TGTGCCAGCAGCGATAGCGGGGACAATGAGCAGTTCTTC. Protein sequence: CASSDSGDNEQFF.

This clonotype has only one observation. The chain combines TRBV12-3 or TRBV12-4 with TRBJ2-7; D not certain. The CDR3 is 14 residues long. V gave up 4 bases and J gave up 4 bases, with 14 bases separating them. The DNA for the CDR3 is TGTGCCAGCAGTTCCCCCGGTAGTGGATACGAGCAGTACTTC. Translated, it gives CASSSPGSGYEQYF.

This clonotype was observed a handful of times. This rearrangement joins TRBV20-1 to TRBJ2-3, with D possibly being TRBD2 (7 bases). The CDR3 has 15 amino acids. Between the trimmed V and J ends, which lost 5 bases and 5 bases, there was a span of 20 bases. CDR1 is DFQATT and CDR2 is SNEGSKA in the germline V gene (reference sequence). The CDR3 reads CSAQKGGSLVDTQYF. CDR3 nucleotide sequence: TGCAGTGCTCAGAAGGGGGGGAGTCTCGTAGATACGCAGTATTTT.

As regards this clonotype: Compared with germline, one end of the junction differs, possibly owing to a read error. The genes are TRBV12-3 or TRBV12-4 and TRBJ2-1; 9 bases match TRBD2. The CDR3 runs to 17 residues. DNA of the CDR3: TGTGCCAGCAGTTTAGGGCGGCTTAGCGGGGGCTACAGTGAGCAGTTCTTC. It codes for CASSLGRLSGGYSEQFF.

This clonotype was counted a few times. The chain combines TRBV28 with TRBJ1-2; D gene uncertain. The germline V gene encodes CDR1 MDHEN and CDR2 SYDVKM. CDR3 length: 13 residues. The V gene lost 3 bases and the J gene lost 4 bases, with 9 bases spanning the gap. The CDR3 region is CASSFAAIYGYTF. The CDR3 DNA reads as TGTGCCAGCAGTTTCGCGGCTATCTATGGCTACACCTTC.

Comment on this clonotype: The junction departs from the called germline gene at one end, perhaps through a read error. V gene TRBV3-1 combines with J gene TRBJ2-7; 7 bases fit TRBD2. The CDR3 runs to 15 residues. CDR1 LGHDT and CDR2 YNNKEL come from the germline V gene (reference sequence). CDR3 amino acids: CTSSPGRGETYEQYF. Written as DNA, the CDR3 is TGTACCAGCAGCCCTGGACGGGGGGAGACCTACGAGCAGTACTTC.

This clonotype was counted ten times or more. V gene TRBV5-1 combines with J gene TRBJ1-3; 8 bases map to TRBD1. The CDR3 totals 14 residues. Germline lookup yields CDR1 SGHRS and CDR2 YFSETQ. The trim removed 0 bases at V and 4 bases at J, leaving 0 bases unmatched. The CDR3 here is CASSLGQGGNTIYF. In DNA, the CDR3 is TGCGCCAGCAGCTTGGGACAGGGGGGAAACACCATATATTTT.

The gene calls are TRBV18 and TRBJ1-1, with D possibly being TRBD1 (6 bases). The germline gives CDR1 KGHSH, CDR2 LQKENI. The CDR3 sequence is 13 residues long. Deletions cut 3 bases from V and 5 bases from J, with 10 bases between. The CDR3 DNA sequence: TGTGCCAGCTCACCGCAGGGGCATACTGAAGCTTTCTTT. This codes for CASSPQGHTEAFF.

Many counts were recorded for this clonotype. The J gene is TRBJ1-5, the V gene TRBV5-1; possible D gene TRBD1, 5 bases. V dropped 4 bases and J dropped 6 bases, with 11 bases sitting between them. The CDR3 is 13 residues long. The germline CDR1 and CDR2 sequences are SGHRS and YFSETQ. The CDR3 nucleotides are TGCGCCAGCAGCGGGGACCCCAGTCAGCCCCAGCATTTT. It yields the protein CASSGDPSQPQHF.

This clonotype was counted a few times. This chain links TRBV6-2 or TRBV6-3 with TRBJ1-2; D might be TRBD1 (5 bases). The CDR3 has 13 residues. Germline loops: CDR1 MNHEY, CDR2 SVGEGT. Trimming removed 8 bases from V and 6 bases from J, with 16 bases in between. The CDR3 DNA is TGTGCCAGCGGCAGACGGGGCAGCGATGGCTACACCTTC. Its protein is CASGRRGSDGYTF.

The CDR3, as DNA: TGCGCCAGCACATCAGGGGGAGGAAACACCATATATTTT. It encodes CASTSGGGNTIYF. V gene TRBV10-2 combines with J gene TRBJ1-3; TRBD1 matches at 7 bases. The CDR3 covers 13 residues. Germline values: CDR1 WSHSY, CDR2 SAAADI. Trimming cost V 7 bases and J 4 bases; bases outside gene matches: 4.

The genes are TRBV5-1 and TRBJ2-3; D is possibly TRBD1 (5 bases). CDR1 and CDR2 from the germline V gene are SGHRS and YFSETQ. This CDR3 has 15 residues. Trimming left V 0 bases short and J 4 bases short, with 12 bases between. The CDR3 DNA is TGCGCCAGCAGCTTGGCACAGGTGGCGGCAGATACGCAGTATTTT. Protein: CASSLAQVAADTQYF.

This clonotype was seen many times. The chain combines TRBV6-1 with TRBJ2-2; no clear D gene. The CDR3 has 13 amino acids. Germline lookup yields CDR1 MNHNS and CDR2 SASEGT. The V end was cut by 6 bases, the J end by 0 bases, with 5 bases between. Here the CDR3 reads CASRTTNTGELFF. The CDR3 region has the DNA TGTGCCAGCAGAACGACGAACACCGGGGAGCTGTTTTTT.

In its sample, this clonotype was seen a few times. This chain uses TRBV5-1 with TRBJ1-3, with no clear D. V lost 0 bases, J lost 0 bases, and 10 bases lay in between. Germline lookup yields CDR1 SGHRS and CDR2 YFSETQ. The CDR3 totals 16 residues. This chain's CDR3 is CASSLGEPFSGNTIYF. The CDR3 coding sequence is TGCGCCAGCAGCTTGGGGGAGCCATTCTCTGGAAACACCATATATTTT.

This clonotype was counted a few times. The chain couples TRBV4-3 to TRBJ2-3, with TRBD2 identical over 11 bases. V lost 4 bases, J lost 2 bases, and 8 bases stayed unmatched. This CDR3 contains 17 residues. In germline, CDR1 is LGHNA, CDR2 YSLEER. The CDR3 here is CASSPLTSGANTDTQYF. CDR3 DNA: TGCGCCAGCAGCCCACTGACTAGCGGGGCAAACACAGATACGCAGTATTTT.

This clonotype has only a few counts. V usage is TRBV11-2 and J usage is TRBJ2-5; D unclear. Per the germline V gene, CDR1 is SGHAT and CDR2 is FQNNGV. The CDR3 sequence is 14 residues long. V was shortened by 7 bases and J by 5 bases, with 17 bases between the two germline ends. The CDR3 DNA reads TGTGCCAGCATGGTTAGGCGATTCGGGGAGACCCAGTACTTC. Translated, it gives CASMVRRFGETQYF.

The sample holds one count of this clonotype. V is TRBV4-1 and J is TRBJ2-1; 7 bases align to TRBD1. The CDR3 totals 17 residues. Germline values: CDR1 MGHRA, CDR2 YSYEKL. V trimming: 4 bases; J trimming: 5 bases; junction bases outside the gene matches: 14. CDR3 protein: CASSPGTVDWLDNEQFF. In DNA form, the CDR3 reads TGCGCCAGCAGCCCTGGGACAGTCGATTGGTTAGACAATGAGCAGTTCTTC.

Only a few counts were recorded for this clonotype. V and J are TRBV5-4 and TRBJ2-5; weak D call: TRBD2 (6 bases). V was shortened by 4 bases and J by 5 bases, with 12 bases between the two germline ends. CDR3 size: 13 residues. Per germline, CDR1 SGHNT and CDR2 YYREEE (reference sequence). In DNA, the CDR3 is TGTGCCAGCAGCACGGGGGTCGGGGAGACCCAGTACTTC. Protein: CASSTGVGETQYF.

This clonotype appeared a few times. This chain links TRBV11-2 with TRBJ2-2, with a weak D call TRBD2 (6 bases). The CDR3 is made up of 17 amino acids. V was cut by 0 bases and J by 0 bases, with 11 bases left in between. Germline V gene lookup returns CDR1 SGHAT and CDR2 FQNNGV. The CDR3 nucleotides are TGTGCCAGCAGCTTAGATCTGGCGGGGACGAACACCGGGGAGCTGTTTTTT. Encoded protein: CASSLDLAGTNTGELFF.

This chain links TRBV19 with TRBJ2-3; perhaps TRBD2 as D (6 bases). Per the germline V gene, CDR1 is LNHDA and CDR2 is SQIVND (reference sequence). Trimming pared 5 bases from V and 4 bases from J, leaving 19 bases between. This CDR3 has 16 residues. In DNA, the CDR3 is TGTGCCAGTAGTGCGGTGAGATACGCGGGGCCAGATACGCAGTATTTT. Translation gives CASSAVRYAGPDTQYF.

The sample holds a few counts of this clonotype. The chain has TRBV27 and TRBJ2-7; 10 nucleotides agree with TRBD2. The CDR3 covers 14 residues. CDR1 is MNHEY, CDR2 SMNVEV, per germline (reference sequence). The ends lost 9 bases at V and 3 bases at J; junction bases unmatched: 8. CDR3 amino acids: CASSPSGGLYEQYF. As DNA, the CDR3 is TGTGCCAGTAGTCCTAGCGGGGGCCTCTACGAGCAGTACTTC.

This clonotype has only a few counts. One end of the junction fails to match germline, which may point to a read error. The chain employs TRBV7-9 and TRBJ2-2; TRBD2 aligns across 13 bases. Germline loops: CDR1 SEHNR, CDR2 FQNEAQ (reference sequence). This CDR3 has 16 amino acids. The CDR3, as DNA: TGTGCCAGCAGCCCGACTAGCGGGGGGATCACCGGAGAGCTGTTTTTT. Protein: CASSPTSGGITGELFF.

This chain uses TRBV5-8 with TRBJ2-5, with D perhaps being TRBD1 or TRBD2 (5 bases each). Germline lookup yields CDR1 SGHTS and CDR2 YDEGEE. Deletions cut 7 bases from V and 5 bases from J, with 12 bases between. This CDR3 is built from 12 residues. The CDR3 nucleotides read TGTGCCAGCTTTCGCTGGGGGGAGACCCAGTACTTC. Amino acid sequence: CASFRWGETQYF.

The chain combines TRBV4-3 with TRBJ2-3; 7 bases are shared with TRBD2. Germline trimming cut 0 bases from V and 7 bases from J; bases unmatched to any gene: 7. The CDR3 totals 15 residues. Germline V CDR1 and CDR2: LGHNA, YSLEER. Written as DNA, the CDR3 is TGCGCCAGCAGCCAAGATTGGGCCGGGGGGAATACGCAGTATTTT. Translating it yields CASSQDWAGGNTQYF.

CDR3 residues: CASSLGDSGEQYF. The CDR3 DNA sequence: TGTGCCAGCAGCTTAGGGGACAGTGGAGAGCAGTACTTC. This chain links TRBV7-6 with TRBJ2-7; TRBD1 aligns across 7 bases. Germline loops: CDR1 SGHVS, CDR2 FNYEAQ. The J segment lost 7 bases and the V segment lost 1 base, leaving 4 bases of the junction unmatched. The CDR3 is 13 residues long. Full variable domain (missing parts from reference TRBV7-6 and TRBJ2-7): GAGVSQSPRYKVTKRGQDVALRCDPISGHVSLYWYRQALGQGPEFLTYFNYEAQQDKSGLPNDRFSAERPEGSISTLTIQRTEQRDSAMYRCASSLGDSGEQYFGPGTRLTVT.

There are a few counts of this clonotype. The chain has TRBV7-2 and TRBJ2-1; D possibly corresponds to TRBD1 (6 bases). Germline V gives CDR1 SGHTA, CDR2 FQGNSA. The CDR3 contains 15 residues. V lost 6 bases, J lost 0 bases, and 12 bases lay in between. The CDR3 loop is CASRGHLLSYNEQFF. The CDR3 DNA reads as TGTGCCAGCAGGGGACACTTACTCTCCTACAATGAGCAGTTCTTC.

The chain links TRBV2 to TRBJ1-2; D perhaps matches TRBD1 (5 bases). The V gene's germline CDR1 is SNHLY and CDR2 FYNNEI. The CDR3 length is 14 residues. Trimming cost V 0 bases and J 8 bases, with 13 bases left between them. CDR3 sequence reads: CASSEASGVRGYTF. The CDR3 DNA follows: TGTGCCAGCAGTGAAGCCTCGGGGGTTCGGGGCTACACCTTC.

The rearrangement joins TRBV15 to TRBJ2-3, with D unclear. Per germline, CDR1 LNHNV and CDR2 YYDKDF (reference sequence). The CDR3 has 15 amino acids. V was shortened by 0 bases and J by 3 bases, with 10 bases between the two germline ends. As DNA, the CDR3 is TGTGCCACCAGCAGAGATCTTACCCGGACAGATACGCAGTATTTT. Translation gives CATSRDLTRTDTQYF.

The V and J genes are TRBV3-1 and TRBJ2-3; no definite D call. With 1 base removed from V and 0 bases from J, the gap between germline ends came to 11 bases. The CDR3 contains 16 residues. CDR1 and CDR2 from the germline V gene are LGHDT and YNNKEL (reference sequence). CDR3 coding DNA: TGTGCCAGCAGCCAAGGGCTTAAAATAAGCACAGATACGCAGTATTTT. Amino acids: CASSQGLKISTDTQYF.